This TCR beta chain was found in a study of Graves' ophthalmopathy and Graves' hyperthyroidism. The study, taken as a whole, reports: With a specificity of around 72% and a sensitivity of just under 71%, the model predicted ophthalmopathy progression.

Germline lookup yields CDR1 SGHRS and CDR2 YFSETQ. V gave up 4 bases and J gave up 5 bases; unmatched junction bases: 5. The CDR3 covers 15 residues. Amplified material comprised TCR beta CDR3 regions derived from RNA transcripts. An initial RT-PCR round employing HTBI primers preceded a second-round multiplex PCR. TCRdb re-called the multiplex PCR reads through MiXCR, storing one row per CDR3 protein. The profile shows about 380,000 distinct CDR3 sequences, 15% to 17% of them singletons. This clonotype came up many times. The antigen is unknown. Absence of ophthalmopathy within 18 months of follow-up defined stable hyperthyroidism. Diagnosis was based on clinical symptoms, serum thyroxine, TRAb, thyroid ultrasound and orbital computed tomography.

Input material: peripheral blood. The rearrangement joins TRBV5-1 to TRBJ2-5; 13 bases are shared with TRBD2. The TCR originated in a woman aged 18-29 years with stable Graves' hyperthyroidism. The DNA for the CDR3 is TGCGCCAGCAGCGGCGGACTAGCGGGGGCCGAGACCCAGTACTTC. Protein: CASSGGLAGAETQYF.